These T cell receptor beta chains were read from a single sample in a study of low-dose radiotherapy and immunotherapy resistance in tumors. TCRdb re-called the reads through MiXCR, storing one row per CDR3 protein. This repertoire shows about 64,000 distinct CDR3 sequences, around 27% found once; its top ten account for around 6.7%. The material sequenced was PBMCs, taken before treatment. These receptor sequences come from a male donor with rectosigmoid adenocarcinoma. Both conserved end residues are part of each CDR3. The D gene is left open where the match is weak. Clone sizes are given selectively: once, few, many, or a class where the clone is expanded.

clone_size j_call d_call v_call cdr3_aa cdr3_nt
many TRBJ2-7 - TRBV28 CASSSHREGSYEQYF TGTGCCAGCAGTTCACACAGGGAAGGGAGCTACGAGCAGTACTTC
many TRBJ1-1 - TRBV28 CASSRLGWNTEAFF TGTGCCAGCAGTCGATTAGGATGGAACACTGAAGCTTTCTTT
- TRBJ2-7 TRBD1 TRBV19 CASSGQGFYEQYF TGTGCCAGTAGTGGACAGGGTTTTTACGAGCAGTACTTC
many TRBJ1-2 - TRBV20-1 CSARDQGPNRILRGGYTF TGCAGTGCTAGAGATCAGGGGCCGAATCGGATATTAAGGGGTGGCTACACCTTC
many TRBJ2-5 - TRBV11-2 CASSSQPYQETQYF TGTGCCAGCAGCTCTCAGCCATACCAAGAGACCCAGTACTTC
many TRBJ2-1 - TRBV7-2 CASSSDGNEQFF TGTGCCAGCAGCTCCGACGGCAATGAGCAGTTCTTC
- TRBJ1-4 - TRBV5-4 CASSWRRFYEKLFF TGTGCCAGCAGCTGGAGGAGGTTTTATGAAAAACTGTTTTTT
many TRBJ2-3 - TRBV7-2 CASSLGPEADTQYF TGTGCCAGCAGCTTAGGGCCAGAGGCGGATACGCAGTATTTT
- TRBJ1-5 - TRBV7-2 CASSNRLGGPNSNQPQHF TGTGCCAGCAGCAATCGTCTGGGGGGTCCTAACAGCAATCAGCCCCAGCATTTT
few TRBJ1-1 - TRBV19 CASSHPNTEAFF TGTGCCAGTAGTCACCCGAACACTGAAGCTTTCTTT
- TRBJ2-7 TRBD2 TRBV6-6 CASRLGLAGENEQYF TGTGCCAGCAGGTTAGGACTAGCGGGAGAAAACGAGCAGTACTTC
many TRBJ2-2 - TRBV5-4 CASSPQGATVRNTGELFF TGTGCCAGCAGCCCCCAAGGGGCGACGGTTCGGAACACCGGGGAGCTGTTTTTT
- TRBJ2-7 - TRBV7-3 CASSSQDGYEQYF TGTGCCAGCAGCTCCCAGGACGGCTACGAGCAGTACTTC
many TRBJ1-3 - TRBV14 CASSQDFPGPRNTIYF TGTGCCAGCAGCCAAGATTTTCCGGGCCCAAGAAACACCATATATTTT
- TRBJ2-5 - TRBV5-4 CASSLVSSNQETQYF TGTGCCAGCAGCTTGGTATCCAGTAACCAAGAGACCCAGTACTTC
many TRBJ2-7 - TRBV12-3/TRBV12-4 CASSLLRVAYEQYF TGTGCCAGCAGTTTACTTAGGGTGGCCTACGAGCAGTACTTC
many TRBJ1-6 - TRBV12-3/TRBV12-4 CASSSRGGGLSNSPLHF TGTGCCAGCAGTTCCCGGGGGGGGGGCCTAAGTAATTCACCCCTCCACTTT
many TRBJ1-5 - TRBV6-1 CATERQINSNQPQHF TGTGCCACCGAAAGACAGATCAATAGCAATCAGCCCCAGCATTTT
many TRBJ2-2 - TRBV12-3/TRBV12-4 CASSLNRANTGELFF TGTGCCAGCAGTTTAAACAGGGCAAACACCGGGGAGCTGTTTTTT
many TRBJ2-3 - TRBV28 CASIFSEGGDTQYF TGTGCCAGCATCTTCTCGGAGGGGGGAGATACGCAGTATTTT
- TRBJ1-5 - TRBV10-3 CAISDSGGWNQPQHF TGTGCCATCAGTGATTCCGGGGGCTGGAATCAGCCCCAGCATTTT
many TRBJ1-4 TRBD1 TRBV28 CASSLRQGTNEKLFF TGTGCCAGCAGTTTACGACAGGGGACTAATGAAAAACTGTTTTTT
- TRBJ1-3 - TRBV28 CASSITGYGNTIYF TGTGCCAGCAGTATAACAGGGTACGGAAACACCATATATTTT
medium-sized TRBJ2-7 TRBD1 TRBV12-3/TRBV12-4 CASSPGTGERWDYEQYF TGTGCCAGCAGTCCCGGGACAGGAGAGAGGTGGGACTACGAGCAGTACTTC
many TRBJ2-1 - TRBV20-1 CSAPIRYNEQFF TGCAGTGCTCCCATTAGGTACAATGAGCAGTTCTTC
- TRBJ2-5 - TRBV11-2 CASSLDTTAETQYF TGTGCCAGCAGCTTAGACACCACTGCCGAGACCCAGTACTTC
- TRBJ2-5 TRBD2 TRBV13 CASRSNPGGTQYF TGTGCCAGCAGATCTAACCCGGGGGGAACCCAGTACTTC
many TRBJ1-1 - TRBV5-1 CASSLEGSQGSTEAFF TGCGCCAGCAGCTTGGAGGGGTCCCAGGGGTCCACTGAAGCTTTCTTT
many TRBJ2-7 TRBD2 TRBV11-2 CASSPPAGGPPDEQYF TGTGCCAGCAGCCCTCCCGCGGGAGGGCCCCCAGACGAGCAGTACTTC
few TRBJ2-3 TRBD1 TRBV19 CASREGTGLLDTQYF TGTGCCAGTAGGGAAGGGACAGGGCTGTTAGATACGCAGTATTTT
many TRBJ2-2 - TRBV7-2 CASSLVAKAGELFF TGTGCCAGCAGCTTAGTAGCTAAAGCTGGGGAGCTGTTTTTT
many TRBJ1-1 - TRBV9 CASSVGGLGVNTEAFF TGTGCCAGCAGCGTCGGGGGTCTCGGGGTGAACACTGAAGCTTTCTTT
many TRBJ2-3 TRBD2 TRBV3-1 CASSRLAENTDTQYF TGTGCCAGCAGCCGACTAGCGGAGAACACAGATACGCAGTATTTT
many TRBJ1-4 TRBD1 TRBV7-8 CASSLGYRGRTNEKLFF TGTGCCAGCAGCTTAGGGTACAGGGGCCGGACTAATGAAAAACTGTTTTTT
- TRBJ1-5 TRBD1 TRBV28 CASSSITRDRDSNQPQHF TGTGCCAGCAGCTCAATTACTAGGGACAGGGATAGCAATCAGCCCCAGCATTTT
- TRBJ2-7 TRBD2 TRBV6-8 CASSPPSGRDEQYF TGTGCCAGCAGCCCTCCCAGCGGGAGAGACGAGCAGTACTTC
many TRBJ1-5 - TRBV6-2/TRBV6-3 CASSTIRRGDQPQHF TGTGCCAGCAGTACTATCCGAAGGGGGGACCAGCCCCAGCATTTT
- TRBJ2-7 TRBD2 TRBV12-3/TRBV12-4 CASRALGLAGGDEQYF TGTGCCAGCAGGGCCTTGGGACTAGCGGGAGGAGACGAGCAGTACTTC
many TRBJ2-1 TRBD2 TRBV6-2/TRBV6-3 CASSGNSGADNEQFF TGTGCCAGCAGTGGTAATAGCGGGGCCGACAATGAGCAGTTCTTC
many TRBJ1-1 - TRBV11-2 CASSPGGYTEAFF TGTGCCAGCAGCCCTGGGGGGTACACTGAAGCTTTCTTT
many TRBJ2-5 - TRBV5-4 CASSSMEETQYF TGTGCCAGCAGCTCTATGGAAGAGACCCAGTACTTC
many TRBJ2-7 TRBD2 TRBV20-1 CSARDLGLAPYVEQYF TGCAGTGCTAGAGATTTAGGACTAGCGCCTTACGTGGAGCAGTACTTC
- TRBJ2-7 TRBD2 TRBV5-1 CASSPGGHSYEQYF TGCGCCAGCAGCCCGGGAGGGCACTCCTACGAGCAGTACTTC
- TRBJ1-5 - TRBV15 CATSRDLSGNNQPQHF TGTGCCACCAGCAGAGATTTGTCAGGGAACAATCAGCCCCAGCATTTT
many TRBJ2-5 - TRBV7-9 CASSLAPDGKTQYF TGTGCCAGCAGCTTAGCGCCCGATGGGAAGACCCAGTACTTC
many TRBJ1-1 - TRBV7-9 CASSLVLPNTEAFF TGTGCCAGCAGCTTAGTGCTCCCCAACACTGAAGCTTTCTTT
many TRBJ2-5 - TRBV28 CASSPTSFAQETQYF TGTGCCAGCAGCCCGACTAGTTTCGCGCAAGAGACCCAGTACTTC
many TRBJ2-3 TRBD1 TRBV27 CASSGSGQGTDTQYF TGTGCCAGCAGTGGGTCGGGACAGGGGACAGATACGCAGTATTTT
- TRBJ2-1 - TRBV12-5 CASGLTGGGGNEQFF TGTGCTAGTGGTTTGACCGGGGGCGGGGGCAATGAGCAGTTCTTC
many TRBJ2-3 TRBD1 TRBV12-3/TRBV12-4 CASSTIRDRFMYF TGTGCCAGCAGTACCATTCGGGACAGGTTTATGTATTTT
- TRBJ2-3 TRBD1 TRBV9 CASSTRGLADTQYF TGTGCCAGCAGCACCAGGGGGCTTGCAGATACGCAGTATTTT
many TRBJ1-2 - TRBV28 CASSRAEGSTHF TGTGCCAGCAGTCGGGCGGAGGGGTCCACTCACTTC
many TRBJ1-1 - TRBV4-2 CATSARSGADTEAFF TGTGCCACTAGCGCGAGGTCGGGGGCGGACACTGAAGCTTTCTTT
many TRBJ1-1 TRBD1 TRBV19 CASSLRQGYTEAFF TGTGCCAGTAGTCTACGACAGGGGTACACTGAAGCTTTCTTT
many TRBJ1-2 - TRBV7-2 CASSNPPTF TGTGCCAGCAGCAATCCGCCAACCTTC
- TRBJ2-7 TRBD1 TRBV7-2 CASSFNRGRLEQYF TGTGCCAGCAGCTTTAACAGGGGGCGCCTCGAGCAGTACTTC
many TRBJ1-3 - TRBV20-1 CSAKSEGGNTIYF TGCAGTGCCAAAAGCGAGGGGGGAAACACCATATATTTT
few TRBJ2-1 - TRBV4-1 CASSQAHPQGNEQFF TGCGCCAGCAGCCAAGCTCACCCTCAAGGCAATGAGCAGTTCTTC
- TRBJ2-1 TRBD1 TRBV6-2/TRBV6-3 CASSYSTGQGLGNEQFF TGTGCCAGCAGTTACTCTACGGGACAGGGTCTAGGGAATGAGCAGTTCTTC